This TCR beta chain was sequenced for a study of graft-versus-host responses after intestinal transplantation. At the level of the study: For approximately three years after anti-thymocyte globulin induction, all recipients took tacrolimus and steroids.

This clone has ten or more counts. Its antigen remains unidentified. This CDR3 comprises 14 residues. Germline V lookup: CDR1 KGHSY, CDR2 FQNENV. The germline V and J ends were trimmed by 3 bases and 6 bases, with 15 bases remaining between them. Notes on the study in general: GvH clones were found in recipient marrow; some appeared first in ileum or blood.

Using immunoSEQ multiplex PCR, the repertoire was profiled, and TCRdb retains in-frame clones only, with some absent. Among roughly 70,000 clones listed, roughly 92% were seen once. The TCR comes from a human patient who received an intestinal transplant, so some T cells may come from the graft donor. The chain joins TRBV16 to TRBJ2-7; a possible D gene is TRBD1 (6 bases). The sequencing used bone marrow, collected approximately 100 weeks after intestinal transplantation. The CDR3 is CASSHRNRVGEQYF. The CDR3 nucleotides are TGTGCCAGCAGCCATCGGAACAGGGTCGGCGAGCAGTACTTC.